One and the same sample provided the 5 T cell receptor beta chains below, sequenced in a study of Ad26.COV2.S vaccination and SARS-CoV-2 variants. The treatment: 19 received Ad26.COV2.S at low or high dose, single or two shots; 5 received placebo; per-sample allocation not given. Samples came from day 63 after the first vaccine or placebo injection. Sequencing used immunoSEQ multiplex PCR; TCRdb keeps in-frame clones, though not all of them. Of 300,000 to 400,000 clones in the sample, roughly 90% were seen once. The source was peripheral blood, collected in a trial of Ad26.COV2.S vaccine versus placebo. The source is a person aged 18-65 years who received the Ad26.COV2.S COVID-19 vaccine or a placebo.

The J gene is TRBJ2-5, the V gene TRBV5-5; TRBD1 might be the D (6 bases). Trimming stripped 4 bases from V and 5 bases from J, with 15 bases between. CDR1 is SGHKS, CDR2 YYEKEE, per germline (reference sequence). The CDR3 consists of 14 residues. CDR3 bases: TGTGCCAGCAGCCCCCCCGGGACACCGGAGACCCAGTACTTC. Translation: CASSPPGTPETQYF.

CDR3 amino acids: CATTGAYNSPLHF. The CDR3 coding sequence is TGTGCCACGACGGGTGCCTATAATTCACCCCTCCACTTT. The rearrangement uses TRBV19 and TRBJ1-6; D remains ambiguous. Germline values: CDR1 LNHDA, CDR2 SQIVND (reference sequence). The CDR3 has 13 residues. With 10 bases removed from V and 2 bases from J, the gap between germline ends came to 9 bases.

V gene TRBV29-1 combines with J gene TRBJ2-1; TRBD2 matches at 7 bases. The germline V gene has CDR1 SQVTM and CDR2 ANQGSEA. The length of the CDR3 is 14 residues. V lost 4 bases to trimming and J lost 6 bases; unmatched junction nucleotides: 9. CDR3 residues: CSVGEGQTFNEQFF. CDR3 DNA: TGCAGCGTTGGGGAGGGGCAGACATTCAATGAGCAGTTCTTC.

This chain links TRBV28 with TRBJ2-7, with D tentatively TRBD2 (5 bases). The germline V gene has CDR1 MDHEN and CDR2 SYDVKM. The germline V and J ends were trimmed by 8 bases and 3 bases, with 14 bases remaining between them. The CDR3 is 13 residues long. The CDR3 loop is CASVLDGDYEQYF. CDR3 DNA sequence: TGTGCCAGCGTGTTAGACGGGGACTACGAGCAGTACTTC.

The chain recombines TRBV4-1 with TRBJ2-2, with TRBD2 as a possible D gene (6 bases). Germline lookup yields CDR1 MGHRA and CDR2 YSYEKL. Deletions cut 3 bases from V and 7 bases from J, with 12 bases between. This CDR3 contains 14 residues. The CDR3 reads CASSQGLNLGELFF. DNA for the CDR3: TGCGCCAGCAGCCAGGGACTTAATCTCGGGGAGCTGTTTTTT.